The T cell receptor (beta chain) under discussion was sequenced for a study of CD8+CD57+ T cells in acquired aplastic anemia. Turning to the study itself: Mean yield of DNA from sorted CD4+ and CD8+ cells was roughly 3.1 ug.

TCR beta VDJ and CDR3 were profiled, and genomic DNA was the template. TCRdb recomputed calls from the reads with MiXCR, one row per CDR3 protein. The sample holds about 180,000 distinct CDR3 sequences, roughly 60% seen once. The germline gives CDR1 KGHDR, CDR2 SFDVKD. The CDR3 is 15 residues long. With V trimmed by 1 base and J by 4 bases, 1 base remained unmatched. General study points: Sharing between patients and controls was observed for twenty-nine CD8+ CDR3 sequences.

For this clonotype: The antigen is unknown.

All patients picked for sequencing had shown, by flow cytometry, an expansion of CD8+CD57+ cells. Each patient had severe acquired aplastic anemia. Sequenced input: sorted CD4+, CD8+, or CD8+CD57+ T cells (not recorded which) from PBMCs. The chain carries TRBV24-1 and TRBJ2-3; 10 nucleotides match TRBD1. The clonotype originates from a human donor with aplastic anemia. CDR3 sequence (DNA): TGTGCCACCAGTGATTTTGGGACAGGGGCAGATACGCAGTATTTT. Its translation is CATSDFGTGADTQYF.